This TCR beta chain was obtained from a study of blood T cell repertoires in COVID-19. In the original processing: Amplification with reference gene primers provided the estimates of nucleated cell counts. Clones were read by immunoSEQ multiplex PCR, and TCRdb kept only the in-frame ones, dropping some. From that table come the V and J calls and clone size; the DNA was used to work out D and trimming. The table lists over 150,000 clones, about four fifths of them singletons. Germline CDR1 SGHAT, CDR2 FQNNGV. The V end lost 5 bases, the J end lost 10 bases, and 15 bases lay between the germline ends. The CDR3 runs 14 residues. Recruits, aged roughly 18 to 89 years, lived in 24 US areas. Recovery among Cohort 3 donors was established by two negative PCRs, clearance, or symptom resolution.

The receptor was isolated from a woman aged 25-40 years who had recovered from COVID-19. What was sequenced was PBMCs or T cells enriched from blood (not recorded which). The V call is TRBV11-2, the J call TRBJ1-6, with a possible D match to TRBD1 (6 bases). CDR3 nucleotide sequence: TGTGCCAGCAGCCAACAGGGTCCGGGATCACCCCTCCACTTT. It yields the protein CASSQQGPGSPLHF.